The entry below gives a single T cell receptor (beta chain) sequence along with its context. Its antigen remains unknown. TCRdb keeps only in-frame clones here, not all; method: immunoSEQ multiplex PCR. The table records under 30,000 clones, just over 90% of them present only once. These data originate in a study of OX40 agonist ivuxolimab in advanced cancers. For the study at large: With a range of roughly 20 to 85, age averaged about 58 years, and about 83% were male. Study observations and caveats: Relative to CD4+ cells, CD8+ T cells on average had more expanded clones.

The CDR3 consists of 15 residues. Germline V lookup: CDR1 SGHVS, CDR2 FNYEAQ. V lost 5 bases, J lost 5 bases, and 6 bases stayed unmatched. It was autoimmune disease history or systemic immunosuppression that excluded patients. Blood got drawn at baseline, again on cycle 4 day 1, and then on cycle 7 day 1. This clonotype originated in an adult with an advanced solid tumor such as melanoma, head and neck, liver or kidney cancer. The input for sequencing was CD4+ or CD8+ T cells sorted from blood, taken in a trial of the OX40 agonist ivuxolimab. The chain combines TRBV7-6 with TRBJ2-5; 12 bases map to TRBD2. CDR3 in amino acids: CASSHRLAGDETQYF. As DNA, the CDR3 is TGTGCCAGCAGCCATAGACTAGCGGGAGATGAGACCCAGTACTTC.